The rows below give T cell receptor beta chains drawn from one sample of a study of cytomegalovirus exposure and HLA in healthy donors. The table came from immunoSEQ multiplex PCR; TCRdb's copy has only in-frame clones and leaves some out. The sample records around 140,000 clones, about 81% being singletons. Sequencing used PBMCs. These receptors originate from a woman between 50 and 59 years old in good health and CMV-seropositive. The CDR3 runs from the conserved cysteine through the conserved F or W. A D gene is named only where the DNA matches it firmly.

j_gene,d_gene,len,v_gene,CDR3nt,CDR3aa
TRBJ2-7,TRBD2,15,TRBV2,TGTGCCAGCAGCGCCTCGACTAGCGCCTCCTACGAGCAGTACTTC,CASSASTSASYEQYF
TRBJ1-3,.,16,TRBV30,TGTGCCTGGAGGTCCACTCCTTTGCGCTCTGGAAACACCATATATTTT,CAWRSTPLRSGNTIYF
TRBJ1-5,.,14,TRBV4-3,TGCGCCAGCAGCCAAGAGGGCAGGGGCCAGCCCCAGCATTTT,CASSQEGRGQPQHF
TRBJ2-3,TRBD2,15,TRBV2,TGTGCCAGCAGTCTAGCGGGCACGGGGGTGGATACGCAGTATTTT,CASSLAGTGVDTQYF
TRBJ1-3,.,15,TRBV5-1,TGCGCCAGCAGCTTGGAAGGGGCCGCCGGAAACACCATATATTTT,CASSLEGAAGNTIYF
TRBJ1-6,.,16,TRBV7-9,TGTGCCAGCAGCTTACCGCCGGGATGGGATAATTCACCCCTCCACTTT,CASSLPPGWDNSPLHF
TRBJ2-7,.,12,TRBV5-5,TGTGCCAGCAGCCTTCTTCAGAACGAGCAGTACTTC,CASSLLQNEQYF
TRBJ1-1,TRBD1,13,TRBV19,TGTGCCAGTAGCATGGACAGGGCGACTGAAGTTTTCTTT,CASSMDRATEVFF
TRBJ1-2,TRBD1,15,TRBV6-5,TGTGCCAGCAGTTACACCCTGGGACAGGACTATGGCTACACCTTC,CASSYTLGQDYGYTF
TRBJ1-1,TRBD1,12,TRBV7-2,TGTGCCAGCAGCTTAAATACAGGGGTGGCTTTCTTT,CASSLNTGVAFF
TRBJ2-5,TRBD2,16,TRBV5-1,TGCGCCAGCAGCCCGACTACTAGCGGGAGAAGGTGGGAGCAGTACTTC,CASSPTTSGRRWEQYF
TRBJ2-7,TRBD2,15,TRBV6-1,TGTGCCAGCAGCACAGCGGGAGGGCCCTCCTACGAGCAGTACTTC,CASSTAGGPSYEQYF
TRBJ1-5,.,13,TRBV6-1,TGTGCCAGCAGTTGGAGGGGACATCAGCCCCAGCATTTT,CASSWRGHQPQHF
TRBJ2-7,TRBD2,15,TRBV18,TGTGCCAGCTCAGGGGGGACTAGCGGATCCTACGAGCAGTACTTC,CASSGGTSGSYEQYF
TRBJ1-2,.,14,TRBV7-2,TGTGCCAGCAGCTTAGGACCCCAGGGCGATGGCTACACCTTC,CASSLGPQGDGYTF
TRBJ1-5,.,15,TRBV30,TGTGCCTGGAGTACTAGCGATTGGGGCAATCAGCCCCAGCATTTT,CAWSTSDWGNQPQHF
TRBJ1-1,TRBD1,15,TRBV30,TGTGCCTGGACCCCAGGGGGTACGATGAACACTGAAGCTTTCTTT,CAWTPGGTMNTEAFF